One T cell receptor beta chain is described in this entry. The sample holds many counts of this clonotype. The specificity of this receptor is unknown. Base qualities are missing; no much larger clone stands one base away. The record originates from a study of Graves' ophthalmopathy and Graves' hyperthyroidism (dated by TCRdb to the late 2010s). With respect to the entire study: Peripheral blood was collected before any treatment was given, at the time of initial diagnosis. The study used TCR beta repertoire signatures to distinguish Graves' ophthalmopathy from Graves' hyperthyroidism and to predict progression to ophthalmopathy. In total, some 140 blood samples were TCR-sequenced: 40 to 45 ophthalmopathy, some 80 hyperthyroidism and about 17 hyperthyroidism-to-ophthalmopathy patients. A discovery set of 100 patients (more than 40 ophthalmopathy, under 65 stable hyperthyroidism) was enrolled to explore V-J signatures distinguishing ophthalmopathy from hyperthyroidism. An independent validation cohort was composed of 18 to 20 hyperthyroidism patients and 17 patients who later progressed from hyperthyroidism to ophthalmopathy. In more than five hyperthyroidism patients, the T-cell repertoires found in thyroid tissue were compared with those found in blood. Once sampling was done, hyperthyroidism patients were given methimazole at a starting dose of 30 mg daily, while ophthalmopathy patients were given high-dose intravenous methylprednisolone.

The paper as a whole reports these results and caveats: In validation, the model predicted ophthalmopathy progression with about 70% sensitivity and 72% to 80% specificity; some 13 predicted patients were CT-confirmed with GO in a median of approximately 6.5 months. No statistical method was used to predetermine the sample size, and group allocation was not hidden from the investigators. Among expanded thyroid clonotypes with frequency above 0.001, most also showed up in blood, which suggests that blood repertoires may reflect the thyroid immune response. In cross-validation, the 13-signature model distinguished ophthalmopathy from stable hyperthyroidism with more than 85% sensitivity and 81.08% specificity, while in the test set the corresponding values were about 80% and 75%.

TCR beta CDR3 regions were amplified from RNA transcripts for repertoire sequencing. A first-round RT-PCR used HTBI primers with the Qiagen OneStep RT-PCR kit, followed by a second-round multiplex PCR, size selection and purification. Sequencing of the libraries was carried out on an Illumina HiSeq2000 in paired-end mode with 100 bp reads. The authors processed their data as follows. SOAPnuke was used for read processing, and reads with adapters, uncalled bases, a mean Phred below 15, or no exact constant-primer or identifier match were discarded. COPE v1.2.5 was used to merge high-quality paired reads. Each unique nucleotide sequence was treated as a clonotype, and MiTCR v1.1 was used to align the clonotypes to the IMGT TRB V, D and J references. The analysis was limited to V-J combinations with a frequency above 0.0001, which together covered roughly 99% of the repertoires. For each V-J combination, a TCR clonal expansion and chaos score was defined as F50 clonal expansion divided by the chaos observed in the TCRdist matrix. Welch's t-statistics and random forest were used to reduce the features to 10 to 15 V-J combinations, which were then used as input to a naive Bayes classifier. The similarity between thyroid and blood repertoires was quantified using the Morisita-Horn index. TCRdb redid the processing of the public reads, applying fastp at Q25 and MiXCR, and retained in-frame beta chains. Each entry merges the rows of one CDR3 protein and shows their most common DNA and genes. These V and J calls rely on TCRdb rather than the paper's analysis. A total of a few hundred thousand distinct CDR3 sequences appear in this sample, 17% of them only once. The biggest ten clones account for roughly 2.6% of the sample.

The CDR3 runs 14 residues from the cysteine to the phenylalanine. CDR3 DNA is the only sequence kept; it has 42 bases, read in frame from the first base. Trimming takes 3 bases from V and 3 bases from J, and the germline ends sit 12 bases apart. Hyperthyroidism was defined as stable when no progression to ophthalmopathy occurred within 18 months of follow-up. Hyperthyroidism patients were newly diagnosed, were aged 18 to 65 years, and had a disease duration under 2 months. Anyone with other autoimmune diseases, uncontrolled infections, pregnancy or lactation was excluded from the study. Clinical symptoms, serum thyroxine, TRAb, thyroid ultrasound and orbital computed tomography formed the basis of the diagnosis. Using Ficoll-Paque density gradient centrifugation, PBMCs were isolated from about 9.4 ml of fresh peripheral blood. Trizol reagent was used to extract the total RNA, and its quality was then checked on an Agilent 2100 Bioanalyzer.

Sequencing was done on a sample of peripheral blood. The chain was built from TRBV12-3 or TRBV12-4 and TRBJ2-7; the D gene identity is not certain. The TCR comes from an adult woman with stable Graves' hyperthyroidism. The CDR3 here reads CASSFQGTGYEQYF. The nucleotide sequence reads as follows: TGTGCCAGCAGTTTTCAAGGAACGGGCTACGAGCAGTACTTC.